A selection of T cell receptor beta chains follows, all from one sample in a study of blood T cell repertoires in COVID-19. Measured with immunoSEQ multiplex PCR; TCRdb has only the in-frame clones, and not every one. The data show about 100,000 clones, with approximately 84% seen just once and under 30% held by the top ten. The sequenced sample was peripheral blood. These receptors were taken from a man in his 60s with acute or convalescent COVID-19. CDR3s include the opening cysteine and the closing phenylalanine or tryptophan. The order of the fields is V gene, clone size, D gene, J gene, CDR3 DNA, CDR3 protein. The D gene is left open where the match is weak. Clone size is shown for a subset of rows, as once, few, many or a class of expanded clone.

TRBV7-2,once,TRBD2,TRBJ2-1,TGTGCCAGCAGAAAACTAGCGGGCGATGAGCAGTTCTTC,CASRKLAGDEQFF
TRBV19,.,TRBD2,TRBJ2-3,TGTGCCACTGAGACTAGCGGGACAGATACGCAGTATTTT,CATETSGTDTQYF
TRBV28,.,.,TRBJ1-5,TGTGCCAGCATCAGGGCAGGGCGCAATCAGCCCCAGCATTTT,CASIRAGRNQPQHF
TRBV19,few,.,TRBJ1-1,TGTGCCAGTACCTTTGGGACATTTGGGAAGGCTTTCTTT,CASTFGTFGKAFF
TRBV29-1,few,.,TRBJ1-3,TGCAGCGTCGGGTTCATCGGAAACACCATATATTTT,CSVGFIGNTIYF
TRBV2,.,.,TRBJ1-2,TGTGCCAGCAGTCTTCGACAGGCCCTCTATGGCTACACCTTC,CASSLRQALYGYTF
TRBV5-1,few,.,TRBJ2-3,TGCGCCAGCAGCCCGTTGGGAGGAGCGAAAGATACGCAGTATTTT,CASSPLGGAKDTQYF
TRBV19,.,.,TRBJ2-2,TGTGCCAGTATAGGAACAGGGTGGAAGAGGGAGCTGTTTTTT,CASIGTGWKRELFF
TRBV6-2/TRBV6-3,few,.,TRBJ1-2,TGTGCCAGCAGCCATCAGCAACAGGGAGACTATGGCTACACCTTC,CASSHQQQGDYGYTF
TRBV29-1,.,TRBD1,TRBJ1-2,TGCAGCACGGTTGAACCCACAGGGGCCCGTAACTATGGCTACACCTTC,CSTVEPTGARNYGYTF
TRBV7-2,.,.,TRBJ1-5,TGTGCCAGCAGCCCAGGTGACAACAGAAATCAGCCCCAGCATTTT,CASSPGDNRNQPQHF
TRBV7-8,.,.,TRBJ1-1,TGTGCCAGCAGCTTCCGACAGGCGAACACTGAAGCTTTCTTT,CASSFRQANTEAFF
TRBV5-5,.,.,TRBJ2-2,TGTGCCAGCATCAAAGGGGTAGCCAACACCGGGGAGCTGTTTTTT,CASIKGVANTGELFF
TRBV2,once,TRBD2,TRBJ2-7,TGTGCCAGCCGGGAGGGCCTTAGCTCCTACGAGCAGTACTTC,CASREGLSSYEQYF
TRBV27,.,.,TRBJ1-6,TGTGCCAGCAGTTTTGCGTCTCCCCACTATAATTCACCCCTCCACTTT,CASSFASPHYNSPLHF
TRBV25-1,.,.,TRBJ1-4,TGTGCCAGCGCGAGACAGCATGAAAAACTGTTTTTT,CASARQHEKLFF